The present T cell receptor beta chain was sequenced within a study of cytomegalovirus exposure and HLA in healthy donors. PCR employed 60 Vbeta and 13 Jbeta primers. Assay used: immunoSEQ multiplex PCR; TCRdb lists only in-frame clones, some missing. The data show some 130,000 clones, with 70% to 80% seen just once and about 2.7% held by the top ten. This CDR3 is built from 14 residues. The germline CDR1 and CDR2 sequences are SEHNR and FQNEAQ (reference sequence). J gave up 6 bases and V 4 bases, and 7 bases lay outside the gene matches. The receptor's source is a woman in her sixties or seventies in good health and CMV-seropositive. This chain connects TRBV7-9 to TRBJ1-2; 8 bases are a match to TRBD1. Sequencing was performed on PBMCs. CDR3: CASSSQTGVNGYTF. The CDR3 DNA follows: TGTGCCAGCAGCTCACAGACAGGGGTTAATGGCTACACCTTC.